A selection of T cell receptor beta chains follows, all from one sample in a study of beta chain features in type 1 diabetes. Clones were sequenced by immunoSEQ multiplex PCR, and TCRdb holds only the in-frame ones, with some missing. Counted here are under 900,000 clones, around a sixth occurring once; the ten biggest clones make up about 0.02%. Material for sequencing was naive CD4+ T cells from blood. The receptors come from a woman under 30 in good health. Each CDR3 is given with its conserved first and last residue. Fields, in order: clone size, D gene, J gene, V gene, CDR3 DNA, CDR3 protein. A D gene is named only where the DNA matches it firmly. Clone size appears in some rows only: once, few, many, or a class for an expanded clone.

>.|TRBD1|TRBJ1-1|TRBV5-4
TGTGCCAGCAGTCCTATGGACAGGGCAGGAACTGAAGCTTTCTTT
CASSPMDRAGTEAFF
>few|.|TRBJ2-7|TRBV6-1
TGTGCCAGCAGTGACCGGCTATACTACGAGCAGTACTTC
CASSDRLYYEQYF
>.|.|TRBJ2-1|TRBV19
TGTGCCAGTATGGGATACAATGAGCAGTTCTTC
CASMGYNEQFF
>.|.|TRBJ2-4|TRBV11-1
TGTGCCAGCAGCTCCCGAGGGGGATTCGGCATTCAGTACTTC
CASSSRGGFGIQYF
>.|TRBD2|TRBJ2-7|TRBV7-8
TGTGCCAGCAGCGCGCGACTAGCGGGAGCTTCCGAGCAGTACTTC
CASSARLAGASEQYF
>.|.|TRBJ2-1|TRBV10-3
TGTGCCAGCAGCCAGCGCGACCTCTACAATGAGCAGTTCTTC
CASSQRDLYNEQFF
>few|TRBD2|TRBJ2-2|TRBV9
TGTGCCAGCAGCGCGAGGGGACTAGAGAACACCGGGGAGCTGTTTTTT
CASSARGLENTGELFF
>few|TRBD2|TRBJ2-5|TRBV19
TGTGCCAGTAGTCCAGGACTAGCGGGCTTCCAAGAGACCCAGTACTTC
CASSPGLAGFQETQYF
>.|TRBD1|TRBJ2-7|TRBV2
TGTGCCAGCAGCGAACCACGTGAGGGACAGGGAGAAGTGTTCTACGAGCAGTACTTC
CASSEPREGQGEVFYEQYF
>.|.|TRBJ2-7|TRBV7-2
TGTGCCAGCAGCTCGCAGGCGTGGGAGCAGTACTTC
CASSSQAWEQYF
>.|TRBD2|TRBJ2-1|TRBV7-9
TGTGCCAGCAGCTCCCTCTCGGGGACTAGCGACAATGAGCAGTTCTTC
CASSSLSGTSDNEQFF
>.|.|TRBJ2-5|TRBV7-9
TGTGCCAGCAGCTTAAGCCCCCGATATCTCCAAGAGACCCAGTACTTC
CASSLSPRYLQETQYF
>.|.|TRBJ2-1|TRBV7-6
TGTGCCAGCAGCGGCCGACTTCAGAGCAATGAGCAGTTCTTC
CASSGRLQSNEQFF
>.|.|TRBJ2-3|TRBV6-5
TGTGCCAGCAGTCACGGGGTGGGGGATACGCAGTATTTT
CASSHGVGDTQYF
>.|TRBD1|TRBJ2-7|TRBV5-1
TGCGCCAGCGCCAGGGACAGTGTAAACTACGAGCAGTACTTC
CASARDSVNYEQYF
>few|TRBD1|TRBJ2-7|TRBV10-3
TGTGCCATCAACAGGGGTGATGACTACGAGCAGTACTTC
CAINRGDDYEQYF
>.|TRBD2|TRBJ2-1|TRBV19
TGTGCCAGTAGTACCCTAGCGGGAGTAGGGGAGCAGTTCTTC
CASSTLAGVGEQFF
>.|.|TRBJ1-2|TRBV28
TGTGCCAGCAGTTTTCGGGGGGTTAACTATGGCTACACCTTC
CASSFRGVNYGYTF
>.|.|TRBJ2-1|TRBV1
TGCACCAGCAGCCTTGCCGTTTGGGATTCCCCCAAATACTACAATGAGCAGTTCTTC
CTSSLAVWDSPKYYNEQFF
>few|TRBD2|TRBJ2-1|TRBV7-2
TGTGCCAGCAGCTCGGTAGCGGGTGTAAATAATGAGCAGTTCTTC
CASSSVAGVNNEQFF
>.|.|TRBJ2-5|TRBV7-3
TGTGCCAGCAGCCGAGGCGGCCTAGAGACCCAGTACTTC
CASSRGGLETQYF
>few|.|TRBJ2-2|TRBV28
TGTGCCAGCTGTCGGGGAGGAACCGGGGAGCTGTTTTTT
CASCRGGTGELFF